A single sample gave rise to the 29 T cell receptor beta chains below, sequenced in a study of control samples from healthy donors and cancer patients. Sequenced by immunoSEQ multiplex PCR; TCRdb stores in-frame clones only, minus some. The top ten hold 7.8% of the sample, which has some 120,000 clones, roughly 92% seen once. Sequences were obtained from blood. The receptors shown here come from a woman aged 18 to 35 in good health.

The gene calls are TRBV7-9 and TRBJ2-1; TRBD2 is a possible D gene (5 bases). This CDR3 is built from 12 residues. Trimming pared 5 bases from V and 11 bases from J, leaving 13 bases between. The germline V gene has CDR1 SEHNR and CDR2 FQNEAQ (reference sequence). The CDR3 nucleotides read TGTGCCAGCAGCCAACTAGGTGGTAAGCAGTTCTTC. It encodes CASSQLGGKQFF.

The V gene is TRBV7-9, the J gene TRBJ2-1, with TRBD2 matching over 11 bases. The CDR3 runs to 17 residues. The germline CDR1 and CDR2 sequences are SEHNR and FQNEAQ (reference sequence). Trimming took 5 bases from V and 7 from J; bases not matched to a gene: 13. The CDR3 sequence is CASSPTTGTSGINEQFF. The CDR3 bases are TGTGCCAGCAGCCCCACGACCGGGACTAGCGGTATAAATGAGCAGTTCTTC. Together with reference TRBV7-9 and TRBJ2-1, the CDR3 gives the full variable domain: DTGVSQNPRHKITKRGQNVTFRCDPISEHNRLYWYRQTLGQGPEFLTYFQNEAQLEKSRLLSDRFSAERPKGSFSTLEIQRTEQGDSAMYLCASSPTTGTSGINEQFFGPGTRLTVL.

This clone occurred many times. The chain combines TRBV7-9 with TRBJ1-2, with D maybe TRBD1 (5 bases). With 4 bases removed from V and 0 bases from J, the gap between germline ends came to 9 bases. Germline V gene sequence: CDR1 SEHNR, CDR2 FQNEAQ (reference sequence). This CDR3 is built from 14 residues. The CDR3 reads CASSSGTSNYGYTF. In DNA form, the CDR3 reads TGTGCCAGCAGCTCCGGGACCTCTAACTATGGCTACACCTTC.

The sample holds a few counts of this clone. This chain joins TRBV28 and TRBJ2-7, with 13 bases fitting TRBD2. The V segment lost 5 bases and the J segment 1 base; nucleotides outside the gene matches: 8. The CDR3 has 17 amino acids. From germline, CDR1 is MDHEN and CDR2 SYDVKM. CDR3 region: CASSPPTSGRASYEQYF. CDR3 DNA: TGTGCCAGCAGTCCCCCTACTAGCGGGAGGGCTTCCTACGAGCAGTACTTC.

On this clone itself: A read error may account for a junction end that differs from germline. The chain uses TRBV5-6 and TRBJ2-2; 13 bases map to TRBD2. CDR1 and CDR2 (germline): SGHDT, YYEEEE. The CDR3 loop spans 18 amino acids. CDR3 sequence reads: CASSLGLAGWRDTGELFF. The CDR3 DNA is TGTGCCAGCAGTTTGGGACTAGCGGGATGGAGGGACACCGGGGAGCTGTTTTTT.

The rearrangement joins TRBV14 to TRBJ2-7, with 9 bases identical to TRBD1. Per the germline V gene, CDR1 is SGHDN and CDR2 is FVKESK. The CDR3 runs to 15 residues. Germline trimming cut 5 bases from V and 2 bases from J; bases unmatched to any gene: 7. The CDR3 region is CASSTDRGATYEQYF. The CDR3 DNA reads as TGTGCCAGCAGCACGGACAGGGGTGCAACCTACGAGCAGTACTTC.

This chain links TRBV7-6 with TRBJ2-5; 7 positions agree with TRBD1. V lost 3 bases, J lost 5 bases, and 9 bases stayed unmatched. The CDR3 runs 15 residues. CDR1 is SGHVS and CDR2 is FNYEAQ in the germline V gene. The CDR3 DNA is TGTGCCAGCAGCTTTGGGACAGTTTCTTTCGAGACCCAGTACTTC. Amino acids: CASSFGTVSFETQYF.

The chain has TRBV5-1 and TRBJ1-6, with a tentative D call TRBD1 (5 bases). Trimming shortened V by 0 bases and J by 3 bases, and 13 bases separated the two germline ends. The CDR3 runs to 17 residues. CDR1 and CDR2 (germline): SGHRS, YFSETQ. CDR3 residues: CASSLVGPGNYNSPLHF. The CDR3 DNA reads TGCGCCAGCAGCTTGGTGGGGCCGGGGAACTATAATTCACCCCTCCACTTT.

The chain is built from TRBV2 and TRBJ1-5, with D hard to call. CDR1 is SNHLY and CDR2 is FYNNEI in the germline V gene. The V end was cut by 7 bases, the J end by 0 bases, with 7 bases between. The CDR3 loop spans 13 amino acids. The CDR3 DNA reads TGTGCCAGCAAAAAGGATAGCAATCAGCCCCAGCATTTT. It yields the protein CASKKDSNQPQHF.

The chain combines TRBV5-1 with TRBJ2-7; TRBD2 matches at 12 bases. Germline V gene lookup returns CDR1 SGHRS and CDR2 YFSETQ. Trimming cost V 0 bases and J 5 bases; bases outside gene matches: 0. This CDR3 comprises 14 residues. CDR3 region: CASSLGTSGDEQYF. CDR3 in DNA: TGCGCCAGCAGCTTGGGGACTAGCGGGGACGAGCAGTACTTC.

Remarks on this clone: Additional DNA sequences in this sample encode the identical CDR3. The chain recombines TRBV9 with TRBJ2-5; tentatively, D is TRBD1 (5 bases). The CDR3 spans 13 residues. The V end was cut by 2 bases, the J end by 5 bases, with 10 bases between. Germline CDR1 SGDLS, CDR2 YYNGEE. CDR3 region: CASSVGQSETQYF. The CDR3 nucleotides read TGTGCCAGCAGCGTGGGGCAGTCCGAGACCCAGTACTTC.

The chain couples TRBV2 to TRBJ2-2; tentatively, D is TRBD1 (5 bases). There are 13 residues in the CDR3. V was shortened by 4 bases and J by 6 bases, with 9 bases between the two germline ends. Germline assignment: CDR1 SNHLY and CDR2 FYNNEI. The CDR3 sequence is CASSAGWSGELFF. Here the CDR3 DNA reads TGTGCCAGCAGTGCAGGGTGGTCCGGGGAGCTGTTTTTT.

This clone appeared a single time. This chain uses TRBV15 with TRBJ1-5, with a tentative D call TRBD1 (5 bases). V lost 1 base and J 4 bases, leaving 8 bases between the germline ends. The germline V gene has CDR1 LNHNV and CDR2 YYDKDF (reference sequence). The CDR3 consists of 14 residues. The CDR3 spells CATSRGGENQPQHF. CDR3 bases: TGTGCCACCAGCAGAGGAGGGGAGAATCAGCCCCAGCATTTT.

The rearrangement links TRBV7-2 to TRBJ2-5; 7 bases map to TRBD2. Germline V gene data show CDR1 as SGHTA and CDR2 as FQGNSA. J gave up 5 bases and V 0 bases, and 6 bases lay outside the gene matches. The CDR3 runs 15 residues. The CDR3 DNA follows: TGTGCCAGCAGCTTAGCGGGAGGGCCGGCGGAGACCCAGTACTTC. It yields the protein CASSLAGGPAETQYF.

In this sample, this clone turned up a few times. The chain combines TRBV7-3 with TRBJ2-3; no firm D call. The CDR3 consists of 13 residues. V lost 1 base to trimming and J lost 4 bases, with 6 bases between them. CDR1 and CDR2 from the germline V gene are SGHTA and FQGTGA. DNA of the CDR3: TGTGCCAGCAGCTTAAGAGGTTCAGATACGCAGTATTTT. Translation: CASSLRGSDTQYF.

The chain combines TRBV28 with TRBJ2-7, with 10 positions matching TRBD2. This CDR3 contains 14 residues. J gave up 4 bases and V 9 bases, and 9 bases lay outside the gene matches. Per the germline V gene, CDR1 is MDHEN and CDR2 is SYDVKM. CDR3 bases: TGTGCCAGTAGCTCCGGGACTAGCGCTTACGAGCAGTACTTC. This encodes CASSSGTSAYEQYF.

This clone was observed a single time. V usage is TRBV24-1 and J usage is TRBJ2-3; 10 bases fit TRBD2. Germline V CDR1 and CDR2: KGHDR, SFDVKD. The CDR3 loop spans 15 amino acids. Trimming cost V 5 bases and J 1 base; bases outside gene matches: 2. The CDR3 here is CATSAGTSGTDTQYF. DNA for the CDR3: TGTGCCACCAGTGCCGGGACTAGCGGCACAGATACGCAGTATTTT.

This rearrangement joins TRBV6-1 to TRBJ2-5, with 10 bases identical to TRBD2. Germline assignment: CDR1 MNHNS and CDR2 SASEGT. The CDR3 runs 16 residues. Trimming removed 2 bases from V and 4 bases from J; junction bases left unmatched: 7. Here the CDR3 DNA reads TGTGCCAGCAGTGAAAGTCTAGCGGGGGTAGTAGAGACCCAGTACTTC. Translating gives CASSESLAGVVETQYF.

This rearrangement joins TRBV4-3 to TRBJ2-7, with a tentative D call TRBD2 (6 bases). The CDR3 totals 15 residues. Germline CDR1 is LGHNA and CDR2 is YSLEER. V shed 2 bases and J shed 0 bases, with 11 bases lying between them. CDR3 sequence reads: CASSQFSGYSYEQYF. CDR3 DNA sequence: TGCGCCAGCAGCCAATTTAGCGGATACTCCTACGAGCAGTACTTC.

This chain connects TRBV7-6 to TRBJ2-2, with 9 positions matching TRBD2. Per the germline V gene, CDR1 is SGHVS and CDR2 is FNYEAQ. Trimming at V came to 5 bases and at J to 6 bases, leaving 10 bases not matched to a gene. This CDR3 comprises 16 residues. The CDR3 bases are TGTGCCAGCAGCCCGGCGGGGGGGCTCGGATCCGGGGAGCTGTTTTTT. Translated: CASSPAGGLGSGELFF.

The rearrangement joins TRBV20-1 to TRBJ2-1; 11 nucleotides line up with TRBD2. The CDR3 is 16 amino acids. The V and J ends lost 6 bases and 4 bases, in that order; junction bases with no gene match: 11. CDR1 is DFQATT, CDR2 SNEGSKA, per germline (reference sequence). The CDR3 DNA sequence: TGCAGTGCGAGTAGCGGGAGGGCTGGGCTGTACAATGAGCAGTTCTTC. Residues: CSASSGRAGLYNEQFF.

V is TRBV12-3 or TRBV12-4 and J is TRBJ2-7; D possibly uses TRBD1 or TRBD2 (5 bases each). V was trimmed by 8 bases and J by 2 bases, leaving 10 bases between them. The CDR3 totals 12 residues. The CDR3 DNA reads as TGTGCCAGCGAGGGCAGGGCCTACGAGCAGTACTTC. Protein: CASEGRAYEQYF.

The CDR3 bases are TGTGCCATCAGTTCCTCGACCGGGACAGGGTTTGGTGAGCAGTTCTTC. Its protein is CAISSSTGTGFGEQFF. The rearrangement joins TRBV10-3 to TRBJ2-1; 9 nucleotides align to TRBD1. The V segment lost 5 bases and the J segment 9 bases; nucleotides outside the gene matches: 14. This CDR3 has 16 residues. Germline lookup yields CDR1 ENHRY and CDR2 SYGVKD.

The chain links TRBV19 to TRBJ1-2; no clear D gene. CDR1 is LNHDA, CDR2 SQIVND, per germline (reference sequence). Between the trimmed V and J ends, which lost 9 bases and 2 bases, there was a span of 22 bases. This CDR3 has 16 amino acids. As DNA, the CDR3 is TGTGCCAGCGCCCTCAGGTCCCCACGGGCGAACTATGGCTACACCTTC. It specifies CASALRSPRANYGYTF.

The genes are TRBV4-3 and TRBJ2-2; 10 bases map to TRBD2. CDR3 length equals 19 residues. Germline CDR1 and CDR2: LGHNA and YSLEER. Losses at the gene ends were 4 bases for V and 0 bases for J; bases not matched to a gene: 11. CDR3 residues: CASSPHSGGFSSNTGELFF. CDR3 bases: TGCGCCAGCAGCCCTCATAGCGGGGGGTTTTCCTCGAACACCGGGGAGCTGTTTTTT.

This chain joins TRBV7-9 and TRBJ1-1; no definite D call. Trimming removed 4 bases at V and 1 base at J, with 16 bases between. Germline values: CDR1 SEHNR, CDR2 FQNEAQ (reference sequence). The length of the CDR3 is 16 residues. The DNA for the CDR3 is TGTGCCAGCAGCTCGTCCGACGGCCAACCGAACACTGAAGCTTTCTTT. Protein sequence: CASSSSDGQPNTEAFF.

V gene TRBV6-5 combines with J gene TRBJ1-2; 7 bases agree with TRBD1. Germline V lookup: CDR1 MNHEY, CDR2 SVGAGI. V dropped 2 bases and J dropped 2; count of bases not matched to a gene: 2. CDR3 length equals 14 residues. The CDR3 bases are TGTGCCAGCAGTTACCGGGGACAGAACTATGGCTACACCTTC. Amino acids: CASSYRGQNYGYTF.

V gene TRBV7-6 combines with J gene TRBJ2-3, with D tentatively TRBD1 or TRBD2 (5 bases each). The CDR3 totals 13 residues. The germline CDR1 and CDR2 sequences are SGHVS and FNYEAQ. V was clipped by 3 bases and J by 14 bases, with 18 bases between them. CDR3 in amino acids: CASSFPGTSILYF. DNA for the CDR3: TGTGCCAGCAGCTTTCCCGGGACCTCAATTCTGTATTTT.

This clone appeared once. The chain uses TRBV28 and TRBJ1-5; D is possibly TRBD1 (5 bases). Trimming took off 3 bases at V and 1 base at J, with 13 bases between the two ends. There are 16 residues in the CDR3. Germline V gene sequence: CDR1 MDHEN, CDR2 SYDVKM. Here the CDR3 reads CASSFLTRASNQPQHF. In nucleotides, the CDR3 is TGTGCCAGCAGTTTCTTAACCAGGGCGAGCAATCAGCCCCAGCATTTT.